What follows are 19 T cell receptor beta chains derived from one specimen sequenced in a study of identical twins. TCRdb recomputed calls from the 5' RACE reads with MiXCR, one row per CDR3 protein. The sample consists of about 570,000 distinct CDR3 sequences, approximately 10% of them appearing once. Separately, the same data were catalogued under a study of yellow fever vaccine responses in identical twins.

The sample was PBMCs. The receptor set was obtained from a young woman in good health.

This clonotype was observed a handful of times. The V gene is TRBV29-1, the J gene TRBJ1-1; unclear D gene. The CDR3 length is 13 residues. Germline CDR1 reads SQVTM; CDR2 reads ANQGSEA. The CDR3 DNA reads as TGCACCTGTTGCGAGAGTCTTAACACTGAAGCTTTCTTT. Its translation is CTCCESLNTEAFF.

The genes are TRBV12-5 and TRBJ2-2; D may be TRBD1 (5 bases). The CDR3 spans 17 residues. Germline lookup yields CDR1 LGHNT and CDR2 FRNRAP. V was cut by 1 base and J by 1 base, with 13 bases left in between. The CDR3 sequence is CASGLERGHLNTGELFF. CDR3 nucleotides: TGTGCTAGTGGTTTGGAACGAGGACATCTGAACACCGGGGAGCTGTTTTTT.

The chain joins TRBV7-9 to TRBJ2-7; the match to TRBD1 covers 9 bases. V gave up 5 bases and J gave up 5 bases; unmatched junction bases: 10. Germline loops: CDR1 SEHNR, CDR2 FQNEAQ (reference sequence). The CDR3 runs 15 residues. The CDR3 sequence is CASSEDRGLSDEQYF. CDR3 nucleotide sequence: TGTGCCAGCAGCGAAGACAGGGGGTTGTCCGACGAGCAGTACTTC.

The sample holds many counts of this clonotype. This sequence joins TRBV7-9 and TRBJ2-1; 11 bases fit TRBD1. V shed 3 bases, J shed 7 bases, and the junction held 2 bases outside the gene matches. Germline values: CDR1 SEHNR, CDR2 FQNEAQ (reference sequence). The CDR3 contains 14 residues. CDR3 residues: CASSLDRGLNEQFF. Here the CDR3 DNA reads TGTGCCAGCAGCTTGGACAGGGGGCTGAATGAGCAGTTCTTC.

The chain is built from TRBV6-2 or TRBV6-3 and TRBJ2-7; no clear D gene. Germline V lookup: CDR1 MNHEY, CDR2 SVGEGT. The CDR3 covers 16 residues. Trimming left V 0 bases short and J 8 bases short, with 20 bases between. CDR3 residues: CASSYSIALLRPQQYF. CDR3 DNA sequence: TGTGCCAGCAGTTACTCGATCGCACTCCTGAGGCCCCAGCAGTACTTC.

This clonotype appeared many times. The chain is built from TRBV14 and TRBJ2-1; 7 bases line up with TRBD2. V lost 2 bases, J lost 4 bases, and 8 bases stayed unmatched. The CDR3 consists of 16 residues. Germline CDR1 is SGHDN and CDR2 is FVKESK. CDR3 nucleotide sequence: TGTGCCAGCAGCCAAACAAGCGGGGCCGGATACAATGAGCAGTTCTTC. It codes for CASSQTSGAGYNEQFF.

The chain combines TRBV7-9 with TRBJ1-5; no clear D. The CDR3 sequence is 15 residues long. Per germline, CDR1 SEHNR and CDR2 FQNEAQ (reference sequence). Trimming shortened V by 4 bases and J by 0 bases, and 10 bases separated the two germline ends. CDR3 DNA: TGTGCCAGCAGCTCCCGGGCTGATAGCAATCAGCCCCAGCATTTT. Translating gives CASSSRADSNQPQHF.

This chain connects TRBV20-1 to TRBJ2-3, with 7 bases identical to TRBD2. The V and J ends lost 5 bases and 2 bases, in that order; junction bases with no gene match: 10. The CDR3 contains 15 residues. CDR1 and CDR2 (germline): DFQATT, SNEGSKA (reference sequence). CDR3 DNA sequence: TGCAGTGCTCGAACAATGCGGGGGAACACAGATACGCAGTATTTT. This sequence encodes CSARTMRGNTDTQYF.

The chain couples TRBV20-1 to TRBJ1-2; 7 positions agree with TRBD1. This CDR3 is 12 amino acids long. Germline CDR1 reads DFQATT; CDR2 reads SNEGSKA (reference sequence). V was pared by 1 base and J by 5 bases, with 1 base of the junction left unmatched. CDR3 bases: TGCAGTGCTAGAGCGACAGGGTATGGCTACACCTTC. This gives the protein CSARATGYGYTF.

Ten or more counts support this clonotype. This chain links TRBV10-3 with TRBJ2-7; D is perhaps TRBD1 or TRBD2 (7 bases each). Between the trimmed V and J ends, which lost 4 bases and 6 bases, there was a span of 22 bases. Germline lookup yields CDR1 ENHRY and CDR2 SYGVKD. The CDR3 totals 16 residues. DNA for the CDR3: TGTGCCATCAGTGCGGGGGGAGACAGGGAGAGGACCGAGCAGTACTTC. Protein product: CAISAGGDRERTEQYF.

This clonotype has ten or more counts. This rearrangement joins TRBV21-1 to TRBJ2-3; TRBD2 is the table's D call and was not checked against the DNA. TRBV21-1 is recorded as a pseudogene. The CDR3 sequence is 20 residues long. CDR3 nucleotides: TGTGCCAGCAGCAAAGCCCGGACTAGCGGGGGGGCCGTAAATTTAGATACGCAGTATTTT. The encoded protein is CASSKARTSGGAVNLDTQYF.

The V and J genes are TRBV5-1 and TRBJ2-7, with 8 bases aligning to TRBD2. Germline trimming cut 7 bases from V and 2 bases from J; bases unmatched to any gene: 14. CDR3 length: 16 residues. The germline CDR1 and CDR2 sequences are SGHRS and YFSETQ. CDR3 bases: TGCGCCAGCCGACTAAATCCGGGACTAGGACCCTACGAGCAGTACTTC. This sequence encodes CASRLNPGLGPYEQYF.

This sequence joins TRBV7-3 and TRBJ2-1; the D gene is possibly TRBD1 (6 bases). V was clipped by 4 bases and J by 8 bases, with 12 bases between them. The CDR3 sequence is 13 residues long. The V gene's germline CDR1 is SGHTA and CDR2 FQGTGA. The CDR3, as DNA: TGTGCCAGCAGCTCCGGGACATTCGATGAGCAGTTCTTC. The encoded protein is CASSSGTFDEQFF.

Only a few counts were recorded for this clonotype. This sequence joins TRBV12-3 or TRBV12-4 and TRBJ1-1; D is unclear. This CDR3 is 13 amino acids long. V was shortened by 6 bases and J by 7 bases, with 15 bases between the two germline ends. The CDR3 DNA reads as TGTGCCAGCAGGTCTACGGAGCCCGTTGAAGCTTTCTTT. Its translation: CASRSTEPVEAFF.

Points on this clonotype: A much more abundant neighbour one base away suggests this may be a read error. CDR3 coding DNA: TGTGCCAGCAGTTTAGACAAAAGCACAGATACGCAGTATTTT. It translates to CASSLDKSTDTQYF. V usage is TRBV12-3 or TRBV12-4 and J usage is TRBJ2-3; D call uncertain. The CDR3 runs to 14 residues. Trimming pared 1 base from V and 0 bases from J, leaving 5 bases between.

This clonotype turned up a few times. The chain combines TRBV10-2 with TRBJ2-7, with 10 bases that match TRBD2. This CDR3 has 14 amino acids. Per germline, CDR1 WSHSY and CDR2 SAAADI. V was clipped by 7 bases and J by 7 bases; unmatched bases: 10. The CDR3 sequence is CASKPSGRAGEQYF. CDR3 DNA sequence: TGCGCCAGCAAACCCAGCGGGAGGGCGGGGGAGCAGTACTTC.

With regard to this clonotype: The conserved closing phenylalanine or tryptophan is absent in this CDR3, likely reflecting a read error. The chain carries TRBV15 and TRBJ2-3; D not resolved. The CDR3 consists of 15 residues. The V gene's germline CDR1 is LNHNV and CDR2 YYDKDF (reference sequence). V was clipped by 1 base and J by 6 bases, with 14 bases between them. Written as DNA, the CDR3 is TGTGCCACCAGCAGAGGAAGTATGGGGTTTGATACGCAGTATCTT. Translating it yields CATSRGSMGFDTQYL.

The chain employs TRBV2 and TRBJ2-2, with TRBD2 identical over 7 bases. There are 14 residues in the CDR3. Trimming cost V 0 bases and J 13 bases; bases outside gene matches: 8. Per germline, CDR1 SNHLY and CDR2 FYNNEI. CDR3 coding DNA: TGTGCCAGCAGTGAAGCATGGTCGGGGGAGGGGCTGTTTTTT. Its protein product is CASSEAWSGEGLFF.

This clonotype was recorded at least ten times. V gene TRBV5-8 combines with J gene TRBJ2-7; D ambiguous. Germline-derived CDR1 and CDR2 are SGHTS and YDEGEE. V lost 4 bases and J 6 bases, leaving 17 bases between the germline ends. This CDR3 has 14 amino acids. DNA for the CDR3: TGTGCCAGCAGCCTAGAACGGACGGGCAGCGAGCAGTACTTC. Amino acids: CASSLERTGSEQYF. Full variable domain (rest looked up from reference TRBV5-8 and TRBJ2-7): EAGVTQSPTHLIKTRGQQATLRCSPISGHTSVYWYQQALGLGLQFLLWYDEGEERNRGNFPPRFSGRQFPNYSSELNVNALELEDSALYLCASSLERTGSEQYFGPGTRLTVT.